These 7 T cell receptor beta chains were all obtained from the same sample, sequenced in a study of read filtering for tumor transcriptome and immune sequencing (dated by TCRdb to between 2020 and 2021). The reads were generated on an Illumina HiSeq 4000. Starting from 400 to 450 ng RNA, TCR libraries were constructed with the Immunoverse kit using molecular barcoded adaptors that cover the alpha/delta and beta/gamma chains. The public reads were reprocessed in TCRdb via fastp at Q25 and MiXCR, keeping in-frame beta chains. Rows matching on CDR3 protein sequence are summarized as one entry with the most common DNA and genes. Recorded for this sample are roughly 93,000 distinct CDR3 sequences; 20% to 25% of them occurred a single time. The ten largest clones capture about 10% of the sample. Sequences were obtained from a population of CD138-negative cells sorted from bone marrow. The cell subset or site label, read with the paper, signifies: bone marrow mononuclear cells depleted of CD138+ plasma/myeloma cells by negative magnetic selection. The source of these receptors is a donor aged 40 or over with multiple myeloma.

The sample holds many counts of this clonotype. The J gene is TRBJ2-7, the V gene TRBV28; D possibly corresponds to TRBD1 (5 bases). The CDR3 length is 13 residues. Germline CDR1 reads MDHEN; CDR2 reads SYDVKM. V lost 4 bases, J lost 5 bases, and 12 bases lay in between. CDR3 in DNA: TGTGCCAGCAGTTCACCAGGGTTGAACGAGCAGTACTTC. It encodes CASSSPGLNEQYF.

This clonotype was observed a single time. A read error may explain this, as a much larger clone is one base away. V is TRBV5-1 and J is TRBJ2-5, with TRBD2 as a possible D gene (7 bases). Germline values: CDR1 SGHRS, CDR2 YFSETQ. V lost 4 bases and J lost 5, with 15 bases in between. CDR3 length equals 14 residues. DNA of the CDR3: TGCGCCAGCAGCCTCGCGGGGGCCGATGAGACCCAGTACTTC. Residues: CASSLAGADETQYF.

This clonotype was detected only a few times. A much larger clone lies one base from this, so it may be a read error. The V gene is TRBV12-3 or TRBV12-4, the J gene TRBJ2-3; TRBD1 aligns across 10 bases. J was trimmed by 4 bases and V by 6 bases; bases with no gene match: 7. CDR3 length equals 15 residues. The CDR3 loop is CASSAGTGVADTQYF. DNA for the CDR3: TGTGCCAGCAGCGCCGGGACAGGGGTAGCAGATACGCAGTATTTT.

This clonotype was found many times. The chain links TRBV4-1 to TRBJ1-2; D is perhaps TRBD1 (6 bases). The CDR3 runs 17 residues. Germline V gene sequence: CDR1 MGHRA, CDR2 YSYEKL. Trimming removed 1 base from V and 4 bases from J, with 19 bases in between. The CDR3 protein is CASSQVFSFGQLYGYTF. Written as DNA, the CDR3 is TGCGCCAGCAGCCAAGTGTTTTCCTTCGGACAGCTCTATGGCTACACCTTC.

V gene TRBV5-1 combines with J gene TRBJ1-2; a weak D match, TRBD1 (6 bases). The germline V and J ends were trimmed by 10 bases and 2 bases, with 15 bases remaining between them. Germline V CDR1 and CDR2: SGHRS, YFSETQ. This CDR3 comprises 13 residues. In nucleotides, the CDR3 is TGCGCCGGCGGGGAGACAGGAAACTATGGCTACACCTTC. It encodes CAGGETGNYGYTF.

This clonotype was counted ten times or more. V is TRBV7-9 and J is TRBJ1-1, with a weak D call TRBD1 (6 bases). Trimming cost V 3 bases and J 1 base, with 12 bases left between them. The CDR3 runs to 15 residues. Germline CDR1 and CDR2: SEHNR and FQNEAQ (reference sequence). CDR3 loop: CASSFGLTGNTEAFF. In DNA, the CDR3 is TGTGCCAGCAGCTTCGGCTTGACAGGGAACACTGAAGCTTTCTTT.

Comments on this clonotype: This could be a read error, since a much larger clone is one nucleotide away. The chain links TRBV12-3 or TRBV12-4 to TRBJ1-4, with D unclear. Deletions cut 3 bases from V and 4 bases from J, with 9 bases between. CDR3 length: 14 amino acids. For the CDR3, the DNA is TGTGCCAGCAGTTTTCGGTCAGGTAATGAAAAACTGTTTTTT. Encoded protein: CASSFRSGNEKLFF.